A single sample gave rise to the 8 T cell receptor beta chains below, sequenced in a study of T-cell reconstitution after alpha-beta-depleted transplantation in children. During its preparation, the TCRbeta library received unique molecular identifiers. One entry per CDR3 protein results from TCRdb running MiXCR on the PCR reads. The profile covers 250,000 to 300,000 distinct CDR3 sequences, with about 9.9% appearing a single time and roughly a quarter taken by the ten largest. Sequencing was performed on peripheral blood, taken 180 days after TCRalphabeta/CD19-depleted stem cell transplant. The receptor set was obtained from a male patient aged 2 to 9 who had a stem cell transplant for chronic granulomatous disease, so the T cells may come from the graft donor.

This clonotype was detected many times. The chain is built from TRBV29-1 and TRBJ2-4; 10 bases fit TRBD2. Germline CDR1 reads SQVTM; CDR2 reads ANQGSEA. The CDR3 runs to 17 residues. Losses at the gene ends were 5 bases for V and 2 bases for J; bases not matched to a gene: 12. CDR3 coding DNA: TGCAGCGTTCTTTCTAGCGGGAGCCCCGGGTCCAAAAACATTCAGTACTTC. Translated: CSVLSSGSPGSKNIQYF.

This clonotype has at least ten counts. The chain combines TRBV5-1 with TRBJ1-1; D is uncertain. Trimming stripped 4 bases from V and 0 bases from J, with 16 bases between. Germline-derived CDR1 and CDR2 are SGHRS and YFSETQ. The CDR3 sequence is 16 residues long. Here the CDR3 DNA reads TGCGCCAGCAGCCCGGGAGGTACGCTCATGAACACTGAAGCTTTCTTT. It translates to CASSPGGTLMNTEAFF.

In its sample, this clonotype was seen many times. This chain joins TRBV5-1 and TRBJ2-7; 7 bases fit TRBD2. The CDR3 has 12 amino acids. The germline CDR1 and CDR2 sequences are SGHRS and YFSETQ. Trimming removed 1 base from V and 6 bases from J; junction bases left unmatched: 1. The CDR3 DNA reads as TGCGCCAGCAGCTTGAGGGAGGGCGAGCAGTACTTC. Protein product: CASSLREGEQYF. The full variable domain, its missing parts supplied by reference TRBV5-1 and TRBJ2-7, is KAGVTQTPRYLIKTRGQQVTLSCSPISGHRSVSWYQQTPGQGLQFLFEYFSETQRNKGNFPGRFSGRQFSNSRSEMNVSTLELGDSALYLCASSLREGEQYFGPGTRLTVT.

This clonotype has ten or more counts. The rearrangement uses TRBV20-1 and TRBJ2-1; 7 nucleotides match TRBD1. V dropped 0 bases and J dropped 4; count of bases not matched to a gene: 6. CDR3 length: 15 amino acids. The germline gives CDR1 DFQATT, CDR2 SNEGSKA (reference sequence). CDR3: CSARDPGRGYNEQFF. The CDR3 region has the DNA TGCAGTGCTAGAGATCCTGGCAGGGGGTACAATGAGCAGTTCTTC.

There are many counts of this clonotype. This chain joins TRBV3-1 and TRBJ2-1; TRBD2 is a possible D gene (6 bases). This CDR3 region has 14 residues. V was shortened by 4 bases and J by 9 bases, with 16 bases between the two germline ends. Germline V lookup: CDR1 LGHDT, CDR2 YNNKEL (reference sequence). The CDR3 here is CASSRDFITGEQFF. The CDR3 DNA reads TGTGCCAGCAGCCGGGACTTTATCACGGGTGAGCAGTTCTTC.

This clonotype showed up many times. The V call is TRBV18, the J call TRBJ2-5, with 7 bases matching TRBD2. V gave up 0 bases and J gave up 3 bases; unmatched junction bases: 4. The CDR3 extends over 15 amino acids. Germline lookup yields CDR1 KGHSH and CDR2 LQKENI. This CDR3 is CASSPPSLAEETQYF. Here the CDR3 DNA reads TGTGCCAGCTCACCACCGAGTCTAGCGGAAGAGACCCAGTACTTC.

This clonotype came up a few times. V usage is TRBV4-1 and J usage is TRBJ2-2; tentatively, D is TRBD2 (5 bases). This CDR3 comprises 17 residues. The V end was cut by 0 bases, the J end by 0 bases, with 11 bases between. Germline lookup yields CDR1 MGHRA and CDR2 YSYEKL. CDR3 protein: CASSQDLSGSNTGELFF. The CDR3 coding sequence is TGCGCCAGCAGCCAAGATTTGTCGGGATCGAACACCGGGGAGCTGTTTTTT.

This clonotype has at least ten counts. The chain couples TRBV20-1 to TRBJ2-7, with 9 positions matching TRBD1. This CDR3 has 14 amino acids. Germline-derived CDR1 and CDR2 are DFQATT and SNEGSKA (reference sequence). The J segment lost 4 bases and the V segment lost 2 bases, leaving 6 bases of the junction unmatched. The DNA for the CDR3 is TGCAGTGCTAGACCAGGGACAGGGTGGTACGAGCAGTACTTC. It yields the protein CSARPGTGWYEQYF.